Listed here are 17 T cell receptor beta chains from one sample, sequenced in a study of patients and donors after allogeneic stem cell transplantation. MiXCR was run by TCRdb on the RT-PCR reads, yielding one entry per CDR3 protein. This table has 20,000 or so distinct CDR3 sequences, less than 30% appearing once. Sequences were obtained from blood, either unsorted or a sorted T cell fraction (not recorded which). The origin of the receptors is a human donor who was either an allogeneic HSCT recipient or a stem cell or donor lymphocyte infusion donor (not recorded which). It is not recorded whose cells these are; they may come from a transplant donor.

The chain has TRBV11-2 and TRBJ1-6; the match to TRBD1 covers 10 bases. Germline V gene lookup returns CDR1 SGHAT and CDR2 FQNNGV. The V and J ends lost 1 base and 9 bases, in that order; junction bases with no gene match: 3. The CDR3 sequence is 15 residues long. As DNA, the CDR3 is TGTGCCAGCAGCTTAGTCGGGACAGGGGTTTCACCCCTCCACTTT. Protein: CASSLVGTGVSPLHF.

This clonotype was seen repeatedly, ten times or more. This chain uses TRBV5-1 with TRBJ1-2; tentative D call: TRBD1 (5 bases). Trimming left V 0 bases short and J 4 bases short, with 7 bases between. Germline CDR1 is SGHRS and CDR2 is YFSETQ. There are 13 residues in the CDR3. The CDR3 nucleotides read TGCGCCAGCAGCTTGGCAGGGCCCTATGGCTACACCTTC. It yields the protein CASSLAGPYGYTF.

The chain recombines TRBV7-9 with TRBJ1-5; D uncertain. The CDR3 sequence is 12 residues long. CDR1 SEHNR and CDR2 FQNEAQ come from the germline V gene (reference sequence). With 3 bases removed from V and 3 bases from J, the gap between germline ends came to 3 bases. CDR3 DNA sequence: TGTGCCAGCAGCTTGGACAATCAGCCCCAGCATTTT. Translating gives CASSLDNQPQHF.

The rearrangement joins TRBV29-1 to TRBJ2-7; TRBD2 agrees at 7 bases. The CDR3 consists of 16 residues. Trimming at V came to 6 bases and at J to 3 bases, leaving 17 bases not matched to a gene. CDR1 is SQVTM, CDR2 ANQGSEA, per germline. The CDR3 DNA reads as TGCAGCGTGGCCCCTCAGGCTAGCGGACCTATCTACGAGCAGTACTTC. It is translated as CSVAPQASGPIYEQYF.

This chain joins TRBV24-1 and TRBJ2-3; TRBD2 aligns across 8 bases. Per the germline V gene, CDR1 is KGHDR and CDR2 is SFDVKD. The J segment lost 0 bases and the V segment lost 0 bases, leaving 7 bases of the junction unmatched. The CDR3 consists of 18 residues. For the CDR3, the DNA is TGTGCCACCAGTGATTTGACGAGCGGGGGAGACAGCACAGATACGCAGTATTTT. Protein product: CATSDLTSGGDSTDTQYF.

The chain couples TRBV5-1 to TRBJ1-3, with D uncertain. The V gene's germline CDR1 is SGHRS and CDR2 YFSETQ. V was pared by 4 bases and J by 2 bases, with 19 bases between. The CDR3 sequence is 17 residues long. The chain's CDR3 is CASSDGRYGLAGNTIYF. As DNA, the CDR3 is TGCGCCAGCAGCGATGGACGGTATGGCCTAGCTGGAAACACCATATATTTT.

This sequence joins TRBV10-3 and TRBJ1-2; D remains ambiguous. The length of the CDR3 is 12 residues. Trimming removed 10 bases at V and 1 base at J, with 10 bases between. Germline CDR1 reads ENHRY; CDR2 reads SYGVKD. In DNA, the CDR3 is TGTGCCACCCAGGCGGTTAACTATGGCTACACCTTC. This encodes CATQAVNYGYTF.

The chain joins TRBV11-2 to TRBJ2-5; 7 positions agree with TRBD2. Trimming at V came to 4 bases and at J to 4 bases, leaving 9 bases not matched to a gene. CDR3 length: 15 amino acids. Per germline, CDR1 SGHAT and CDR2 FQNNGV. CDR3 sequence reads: CASSSRTSRGETQYF. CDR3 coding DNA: TGTGCCAGCAGCTCCCGGACTAGTAGGGGAGAGACCCAGTACTTC.

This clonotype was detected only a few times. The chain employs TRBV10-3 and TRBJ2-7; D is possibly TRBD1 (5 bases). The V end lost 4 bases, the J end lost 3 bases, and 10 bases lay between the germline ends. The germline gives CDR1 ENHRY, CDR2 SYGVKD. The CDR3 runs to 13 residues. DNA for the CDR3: TGTGCCATCAGTGCCACAGGTGGCTACGAGCAGTACGTC. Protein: CAISATGGYEQYV.

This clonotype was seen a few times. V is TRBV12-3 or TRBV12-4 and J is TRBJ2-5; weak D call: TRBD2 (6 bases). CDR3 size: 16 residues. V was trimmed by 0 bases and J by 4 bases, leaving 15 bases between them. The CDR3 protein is CASSLAHIRGGETQYF. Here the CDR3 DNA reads TGTGCCAGCAGTTTAGCCCACATCCGGGGAGGAGAGACCCAGTACTTC.

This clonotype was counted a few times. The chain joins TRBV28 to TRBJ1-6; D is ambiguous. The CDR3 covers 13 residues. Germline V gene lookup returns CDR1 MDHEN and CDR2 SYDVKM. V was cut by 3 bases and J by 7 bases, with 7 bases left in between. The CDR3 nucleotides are TGTGCCAGCAGTTTCCAGGAGAATTCACCCCTCCACTTT. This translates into CASSFQENSPLHF.

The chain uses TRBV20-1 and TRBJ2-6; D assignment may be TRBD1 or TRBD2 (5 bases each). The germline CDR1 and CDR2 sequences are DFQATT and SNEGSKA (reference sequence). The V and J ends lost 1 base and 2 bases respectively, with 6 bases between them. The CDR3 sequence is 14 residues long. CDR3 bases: TGCAGTGCTAGAGGGGACCCTGGGGCCAACGTCCTGACTTTC. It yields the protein CSARGDPGANVLTF.

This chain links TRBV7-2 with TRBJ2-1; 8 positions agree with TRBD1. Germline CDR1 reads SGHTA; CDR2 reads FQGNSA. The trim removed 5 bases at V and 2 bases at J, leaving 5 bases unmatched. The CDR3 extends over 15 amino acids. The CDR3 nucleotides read TGTGCCAGCAGCATCAGGGGGCGCACCTACAATGAGCAGTTCTTC. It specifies CASSIRGRTYNEQFF.

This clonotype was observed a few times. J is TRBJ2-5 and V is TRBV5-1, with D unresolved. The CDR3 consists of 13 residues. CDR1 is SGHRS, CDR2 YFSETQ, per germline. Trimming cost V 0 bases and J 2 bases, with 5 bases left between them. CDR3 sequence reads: CASSLAFQETQYF. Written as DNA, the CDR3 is TGCGCCAGCAGCTTGGCCTTTCAAGAGACCCAGTACTTC. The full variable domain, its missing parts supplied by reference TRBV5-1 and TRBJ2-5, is KAGVTQTPRYLIKTRGQQVTLSCSPISGHRSVSWYQQTPGQGLQFLFEYFSETQRNKGNFPGRFSGRQFSNSRSEMNVSTLELGDSALYLCASSLAFQETQYFGPGTRLLVL.

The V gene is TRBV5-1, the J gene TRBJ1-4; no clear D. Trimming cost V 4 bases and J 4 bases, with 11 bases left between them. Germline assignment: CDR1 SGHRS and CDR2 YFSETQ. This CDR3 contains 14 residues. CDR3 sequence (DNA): TGCGCCAGCAGCAGCCTTCTGGGTAATGAAAAACTGTTTTTT. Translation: CASSSLLGNEKLFF.

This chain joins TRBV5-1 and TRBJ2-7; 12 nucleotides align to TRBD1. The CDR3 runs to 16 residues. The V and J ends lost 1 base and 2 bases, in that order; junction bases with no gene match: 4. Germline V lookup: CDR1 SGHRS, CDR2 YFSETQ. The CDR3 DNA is TGCGCCAGCAGCTTGTTGGGACAGGGGGCCCCCTACGAGCAGTACTTC. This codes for CASSLLGQGAPYEQYF.

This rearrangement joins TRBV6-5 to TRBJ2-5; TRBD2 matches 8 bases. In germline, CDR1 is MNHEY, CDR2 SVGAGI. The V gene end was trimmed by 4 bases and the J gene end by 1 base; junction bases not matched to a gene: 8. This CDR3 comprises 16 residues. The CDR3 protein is CASSSHGLAGQETQYF. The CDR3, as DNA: TGTGCCAGCAGTTCCCACGGACTAGCCGGCCAAGAGACCCAGTACTTC.